A selection of T cell receptor beta chains follows, all from one sample in a study of cytomegalovirus exposure and HLA in healthy donors. The method was immunoSEQ multiplex PCR; TCRdb's version includes in-frame clones alone and lacks a portion of them. Here the sample spans about 130,000 clones, roughly nine tenths being singletons. Material: PBMCs. These receptors all stem from a young woman in good health and CMV-seropositive. Both conserved end residues are part of each CDR3. The D gene is left open where the match is weak. Size tells how often a clone was seen (once, few, many) or the class of an expanded clone, and some rows leave it out.

size,V,D,J,DNA,CDR3
once,TRBV5-1,.,TRBJ1-6,TGCGCCAGCAGCTTGGAGGGGACACTTACTAATTCACCCCTCCACTTT,CASSLEGTLTNSPLHF
.,TRBV4-2,TRBD2,TRBJ2-2,TGTGCCAGCAGCCAAGGAGGCGGGGGGCCTCAAGGGGGGCTGTTTTTT,CASSQGGGGPQGGLFF
.,TRBV5-1,TRBD1,TRBJ1-2,TGCGCCAGCAGCTTGACAGGGGGAGGCTATGGCTACACCTTC,CASSLTGGGYGYTF
.,TRBV10-2,.,TRBJ1-2,TGCGCCAGCAGTGAAGGAAGGGGATCTAATGGCTACACCTTC,CASSEGRGSNGYTF
.,TRBV29-1,.,TRBJ1-1,TGCAGCGTTGAGAGGAGGACGAACACTGAAGCTTTCTTT,CSVERRTNTEAFF
few,TRBV5-6,.,TRBJ1-3,TGTGCCAGCAGCGGACAACTCTCTGGAAACACCATATATTTT,CASSGQLSGNTIYF
.,TRBV7-2,.,TRBJ1-1,TGTGCCAGCAGCTCCCGAATGCAGGGTGGAGGGGCTTTCTTT,CASSSRMQGGGAFF
.,TRBV15,.,TRBJ1-2,TGTGCCACCAGCAGAGAGCGGGGGGGAGATCGGTATGGCTACACCTTC,CATSRERGGDRYGYTF
.,TRBV15,TRBD1,TRBJ1-2,TGTGCCACCAGCAGGGACCTCAACAGGGGCGATGGCTACACCTTC,CATSRDLNRGDGYTF
.,TRBV6-4,TRBD2,TRBJ2-3,TGTGCCAGCAGTGACGCTAGCGGGGGCACAGATACGCAGTATTTT,CASSDASGGTDTQYF
.,TRBV28,.,TRBJ1-5,TGTGCCAGCAGTCCCTTCGGGGGATTGGGCAATCAGCCCCAGCATTTT,CASSPFGGLGNQPQHF
.,TRBV6-1,.,TRBJ2-1,TGTGCCAGCAGTGTTCTCGGGGGACTCCGGGACTACAATGAGCAGTTCTTC,CASSVLGGLRDYNEQFF
.,TRBV6-1,.,TRBJ1-2,TGTGCCAGCAGTGGAGGGGGACCTAACTATGGCTACACCTTC,CASSGGGPNYGYTF
.,TRBV19,TRBD1,TRBJ1-5,TGTGCCAGTACCCCGCAGGGGGCGAGCAATCAGCCCCAGCATTTT,CASTPQGASNQPQHF
once,TRBV6-1,TRBD2,TRBJ2-2,TGTGCCAGCAGCAGCGGGGGAGGTACCGGGGAGCTGTTTTTT,CASSSGGGTGELFF
.,TRBV28,.,TRBJ1-1,TGTGCCAGCAGGTACGGACTGTTGAACACTGAAGCTTTCTTT,CASRYGLLNTEAFF
.,TRBV28,.,TRBJ1-6,TGTGCCAGCAGGGGACCGGGGGGTAATTCACCCCTCCACTTT,CASRGPGGNSPLHF
.,TRBV15,TRBD1,TRBJ1-5,TGTGCCACCAGCAGAGATGCGGGGGACAGGGGCCAGCCCCAGCATTTT,CATSRDAGDRGQPQHF
.,TRBV2,.,TRBJ2-3,TGTGCCAGTTCCCTGGGGCCTAAGGATACGCAGTATTTT,CASSLGPKDTQYF
.,TRBV12-5,TRBD2,TRBJ2-3,TGTGCTAGTGGTTTGGCCGGGACTACCTCTAGCACAGATACGCAGTATTTT,CASGLAGTTSSTDTQYF
once,TRBV5-8,TRBD2,TRBJ2-1,TGTGCCAGCAGCTTGGCCCTAGCGGGGGGGAGTTACAATGAGCAGTTCTTC,CASSLALAGGSYNEQFF
.,TRBV5-6,TRBD2,TRBJ2-2,TGTGCCAGCCACATACGACCCGGGGGGGGCACCGGGGAGCTGTTTTTT,CASHIRPGGGTGELFF
.,TRBV7-7,.,TRBJ1-1,TGTGCTAGCAGCTTAGACAGGAACACTGAAGCTTTCTTT,CASSLDRNTEAFF
.,TRBV19,.,TRBJ2-3,TGTGCCAGTAGCTATCGACCGGGGGTCGGCACAGATACGCAGTATTTT,CASSYRPGVGTDTQYF
.,TRBV6-4,.,TRBJ2-3,TGTGCCAGCAGCCCCGGGGGTCTCACAGATACGCAGTATTTT,CASSPGGLTDTQYF
.,TRBV23-1,.,TRBJ2-5,TGCGCCGCCTTACAGGGAAATGAAGAGACCCAGTACTTC,CAALQGNEETQYF
few,TRBV5-1,.,TRBJ2-7,TGCGCCAGCAGCTTGGACAGGTCCTACGAGCAGTACTTC,CASSLDRSYEQYF
once,TRBV11-2,TRBD1,TRBJ2-7,TGTGCCAGCAGCTTAGACACGGGACAGGGTCGATACGAGCAGTACTTC,CASSLDTGQGRYEQYF
.,TRBV4-2,TRBD1,TRBJ1-2,TGTGCCAGCAGCCAAGACGGCAAGACAGGGGGCGCGTGGGGCTACACCTTC,CASSQDGKTGGAWGYTF
.,TRBV28,.,TRBJ1-6,TGTGCCAGCAGTTTCCCGCAGTTTAATTCACCCCTCCACTTT,CASSFPQFNSPLHF
.,TRBV7-9,.,TRBJ1-2,TGTGCCAGCAGCTCCCTCATCGCAGGGTACGTGATGGATGGCTACACCTTC,CASSSLIAGYVMDGYTF
.,TRBV6-5,TRBD1,TRBJ2-7,TGTGCCAGCAGACGGACAGGGGGAGTGGGAAACGAGCAGTACTTC,CASRRTGGVGNEQYF
.,TRBV29-1,.,TRBJ1-2,TGCAGCGTTGAGGGGGCGCGATATGGCTACACCTTC,CSVEGARYGYTF
.,TRBV28,.,TRBJ2-1,TGTGCCAGCAGCTTCGACAGCTACAATGAGCAGTTCTTC,CASSFDSYNEQFF
.,TRBV6-6,TRBD2,TRBJ2-5,TGTGCCAGCAGTGCGGGACTAGCTGGGGAGACCCAGTACTTC,CASSAGLAGETQYF
.,TRBV30,TRBD1,TRBJ1-5,TGTGCCTGGAGTGTAGGACAGGGTAGCAATCAGCCCCAGCATTTT,CAWSVGQGSNQPQHF
.,TRBV4-1,TRBD2,TRBJ2-7,TGCGCCAGTTCCTATAGCGGGGGCTACGAGCAGTACTTC,CASSYSGGYEQYF
.,TRBV19,.,TRBJ2-5,TGTGCCAGCCGCTGGGGAGAGTCGGAGACCCAGTACTTC,CASRWGESETQYF
.,TRBV10-3,.,TRBJ2-3,TGTGCCATGTCGCGGGGAGATACGCAGTATTTT,CAMSRGDTQYF
.,TRBV6-6,.,TRBJ1-5,TGTGCCAGCAGTAATAGTAATCAGCCCCAGCATTTT,CASSNSNQPQHF
.,TRBV7-9,.,TRBJ1-1,TGTGCCAGCAGAACCCCGCCCGAGGGAACGAACACTGAAGCTTTCTTT,CASRTPPEGTNTEAFF
.,TRBV27,TRBD1,TRBJ1-5,TGTGCCAGCAGTTTATCGGCAGGGGGCTGGAGCAATCAGCCCCAGCATTTT,CASSLSAGGWSNQPQHF
.,TRBV12-2,.,TRBJ2-7,TGTGCAAGTCGCTTCGTAGCGGATCCAAGCTCCTACGAGCAGTACTTC,CASRFVADPSSYEQYF
.,TRBV18,TRBD1,TRBJ1-1,TGTGCCAGCTCGGCCCAGGGGGCGTTTCGAATGAACACTGAAGCTTTCTTT,CASSAQGAFRMNTEAFF
.,TRBV7-9,TRBD1,TRBJ2-7,TGTGCCAGCAGCCCCATGAACAGGGGCGATAAGACCTACGAGCAGTACTTC,CASSPMNRGDKTYEQYF
.,TRBV7-9,TRBD2,TRBJ2-7,TGTGCCAGCAGCAAGACTAGCCAGAGCTCCTACGAGCAGTACTTC,CASSKTSQSSYEQYF